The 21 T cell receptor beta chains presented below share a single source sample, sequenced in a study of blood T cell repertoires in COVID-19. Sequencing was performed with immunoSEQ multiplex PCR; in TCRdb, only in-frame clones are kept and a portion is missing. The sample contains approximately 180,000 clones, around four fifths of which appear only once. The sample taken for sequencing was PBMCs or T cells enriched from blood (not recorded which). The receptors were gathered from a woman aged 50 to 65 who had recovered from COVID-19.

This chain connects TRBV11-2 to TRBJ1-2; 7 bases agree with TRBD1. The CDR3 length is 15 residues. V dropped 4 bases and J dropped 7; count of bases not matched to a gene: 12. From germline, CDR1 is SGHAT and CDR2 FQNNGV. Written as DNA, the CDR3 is TGTGCCAGCAGCTCGCCGGGAGGGGGCTCAGGTGGCTACACCTTC. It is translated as CASSSPGGGSGGYTF.

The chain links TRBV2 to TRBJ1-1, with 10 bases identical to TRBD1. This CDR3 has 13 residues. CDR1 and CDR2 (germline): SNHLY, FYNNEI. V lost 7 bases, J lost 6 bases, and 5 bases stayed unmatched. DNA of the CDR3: TGTGCCAGCAAGAGGGACAGGGGTTCTGAAGCTTTCTTT. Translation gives CASKRDRGSEAFF.

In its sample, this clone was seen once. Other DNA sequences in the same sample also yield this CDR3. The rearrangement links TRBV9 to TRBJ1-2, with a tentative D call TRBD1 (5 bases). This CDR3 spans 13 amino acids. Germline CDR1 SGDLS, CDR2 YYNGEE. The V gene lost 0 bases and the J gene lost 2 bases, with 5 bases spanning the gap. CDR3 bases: TGTGCCAGCAGCGTAGGACAGAACTATGGCTACACCTTC. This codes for CASSVGQNYGYTF.

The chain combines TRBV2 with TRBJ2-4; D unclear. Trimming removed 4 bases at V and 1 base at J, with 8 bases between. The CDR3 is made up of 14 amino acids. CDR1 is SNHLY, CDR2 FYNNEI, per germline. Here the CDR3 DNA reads TGTGCCAGCAGTGCTCCTTTGGCCAAAAACATTCAGTACTTC. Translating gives CASSAPLAKNIQYF.

Here the CDR3 DNA reads TGCGCCAGCAGCTTGGGGGGACAGGGAGAAGAGCAGTACTTC. It is translated as CASSLGGQGEEQYF. The genes are TRBV5-1 and TRBJ2-7, with 9 bases fitting TRBD1. This CDR3 spans 14 amino acids. With 0 bases clipped from V and 7 bases from J, the junction kept 5 bases outside the gene matches. Germline CDR1 SGHRS, CDR2 YFSETQ.

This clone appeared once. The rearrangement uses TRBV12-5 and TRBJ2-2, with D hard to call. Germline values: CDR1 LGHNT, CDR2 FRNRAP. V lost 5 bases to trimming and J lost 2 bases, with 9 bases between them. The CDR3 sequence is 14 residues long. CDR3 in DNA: TGTGCTAGTGGTCTCTGGCCTAACACCGGGGAGCTGTTTTTT. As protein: CASGLWPNTGELFF.

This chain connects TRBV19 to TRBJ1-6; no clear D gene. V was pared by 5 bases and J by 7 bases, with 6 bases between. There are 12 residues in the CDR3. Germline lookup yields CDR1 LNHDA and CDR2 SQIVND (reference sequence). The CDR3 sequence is CASSSRNSPLHF. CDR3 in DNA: TGTGCCAGTAGTTCCAGGAATTCACCCCTCCACTTT.

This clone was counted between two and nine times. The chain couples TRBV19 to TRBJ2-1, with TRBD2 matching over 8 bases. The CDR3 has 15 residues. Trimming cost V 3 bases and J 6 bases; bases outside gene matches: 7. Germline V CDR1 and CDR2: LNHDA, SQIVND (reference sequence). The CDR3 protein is CASSIPRAGGNEQFF. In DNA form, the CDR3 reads TGTGCCAGTAGTATTCCTCGTGCGGGAGGCAATGAGCAGTTCTTC.

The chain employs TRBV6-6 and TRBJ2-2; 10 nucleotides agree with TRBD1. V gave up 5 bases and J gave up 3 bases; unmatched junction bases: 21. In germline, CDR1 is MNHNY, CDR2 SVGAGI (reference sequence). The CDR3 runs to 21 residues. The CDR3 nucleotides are TGTGCCAGCAGTCGATACCCTATTTTCCGGGACAGGGGACCAGACACCGGGGAGCTGTTTTTT. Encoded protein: CASSRYPIFRDRGPDTGELFF.

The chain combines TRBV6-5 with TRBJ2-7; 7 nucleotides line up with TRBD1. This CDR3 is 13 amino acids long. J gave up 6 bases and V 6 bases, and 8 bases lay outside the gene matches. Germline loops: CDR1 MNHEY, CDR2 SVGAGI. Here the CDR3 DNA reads TGTGCCAGCAGCCTGCTAGAGGGGGCCGAGCAGTACTTC. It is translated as CASSLLEGAEQYF.

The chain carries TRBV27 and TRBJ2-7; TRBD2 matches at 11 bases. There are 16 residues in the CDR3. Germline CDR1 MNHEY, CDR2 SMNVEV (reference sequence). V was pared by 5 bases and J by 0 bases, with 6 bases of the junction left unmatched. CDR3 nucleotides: TGTGCCAGCAGTAAAGGACTAGCGGGTAACTCCTACGAGCAGTACTTC. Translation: CASSKGLAGNSYEQYF.

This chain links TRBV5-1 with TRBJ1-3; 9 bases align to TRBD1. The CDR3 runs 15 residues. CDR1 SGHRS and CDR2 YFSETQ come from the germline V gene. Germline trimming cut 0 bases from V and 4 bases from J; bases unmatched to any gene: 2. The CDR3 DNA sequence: TGCGCCAGCAGCTTGGGGACAGGGGCAGGAAACACCATATATTTT. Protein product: CASSLGTGAGNTIYF.

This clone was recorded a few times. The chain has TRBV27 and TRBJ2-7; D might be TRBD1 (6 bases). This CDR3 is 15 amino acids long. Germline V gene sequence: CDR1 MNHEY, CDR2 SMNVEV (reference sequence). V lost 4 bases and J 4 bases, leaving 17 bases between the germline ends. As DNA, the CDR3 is TGTGCCAGCAGTTCTTTGGGGGCTATAAGTTACGAGCAGTACTTC. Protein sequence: CASSSLGAISYEQYF.

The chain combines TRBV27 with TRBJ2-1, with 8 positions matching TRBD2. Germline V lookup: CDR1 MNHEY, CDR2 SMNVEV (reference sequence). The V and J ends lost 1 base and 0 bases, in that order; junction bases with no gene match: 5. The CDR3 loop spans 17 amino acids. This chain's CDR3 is CASSLFTSGLSYNEQFF. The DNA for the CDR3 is TGTGCCAGCAGTTTATTCACTAGCGGACTCTCCTACAATGAGCAGTTCTTC.

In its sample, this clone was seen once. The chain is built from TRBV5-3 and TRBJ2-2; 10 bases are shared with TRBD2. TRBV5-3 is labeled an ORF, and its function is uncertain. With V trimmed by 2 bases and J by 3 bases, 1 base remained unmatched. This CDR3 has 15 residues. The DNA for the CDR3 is TGTGCCAGAAGCTTAGGACTAGCGGACACCGGGGAGCTGTTTTTT. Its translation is CARSLGLADTGELFF.

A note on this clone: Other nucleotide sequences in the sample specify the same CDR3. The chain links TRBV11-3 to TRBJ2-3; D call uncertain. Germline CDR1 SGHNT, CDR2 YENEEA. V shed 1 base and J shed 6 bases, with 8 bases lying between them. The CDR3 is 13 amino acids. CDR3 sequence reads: CASSLGLRDTQYF. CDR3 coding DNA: TGTGCCAGCAGCTTAGGATTGAGGGATACGCAGTATTTT. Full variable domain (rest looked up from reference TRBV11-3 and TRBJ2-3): EAGVVQSPRYKIIEKKQPVAFWCNPISGHNTLYWYLQNLGQGPELLIRYENEEAVDDSQLPKDRFSAERLKGVDSTLKIQPAELGDSAVYLCASSLGLRDTQYFGPGTRLTVL.

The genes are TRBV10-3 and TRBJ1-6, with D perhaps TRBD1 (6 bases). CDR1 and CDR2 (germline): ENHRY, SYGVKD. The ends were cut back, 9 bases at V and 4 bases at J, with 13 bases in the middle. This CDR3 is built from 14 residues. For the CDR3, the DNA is TGTGCCATTAACTCACAGGGTTATAATTCACCCCTCCACTTT. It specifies CAINSQGYNSPLHF.

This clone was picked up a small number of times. CDR3 in amino acids: CASSNEQLYNSPLHF. As DNA, the CDR3 is TGTGCCAGCAGCAACGAACAGCTCTATAATTCACCCCTCCACTTT. The chain employs TRBV5-8 and TRBJ1-6; the D is unclear. The CDR3 has 15 amino acids. Trimming took off 4 bases at V and 3 bases at J, with 11 bases between the two ends. CDR1 SGHTS and CDR2 YDEGEE come from the germline V gene. Drawing the rest from reference TRBV5-8 and TRBJ1-6, the complete variable domain is EAGVTQSPTHLIKTRGQQATLRCSPISGHTSVYWYQQALGLGLQFLLWYDEGEERNRGNFPPRFSGRQFPNYSSELNVNALELEDSALYLCASSNEQLYNSPLHFGNGTRLTVT.

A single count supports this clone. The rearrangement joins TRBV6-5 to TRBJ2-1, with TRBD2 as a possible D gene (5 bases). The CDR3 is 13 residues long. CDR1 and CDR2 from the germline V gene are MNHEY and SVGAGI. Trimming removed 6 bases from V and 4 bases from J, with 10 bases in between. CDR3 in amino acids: CASSGNAYNEQFF. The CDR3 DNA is TGTGCCAGCAGCGGGAACGCTTACAATGAGCAGTTCTTC.

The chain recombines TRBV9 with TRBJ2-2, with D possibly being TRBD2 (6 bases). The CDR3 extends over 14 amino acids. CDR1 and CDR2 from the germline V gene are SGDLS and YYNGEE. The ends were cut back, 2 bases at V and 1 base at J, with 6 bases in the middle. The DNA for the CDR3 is TGTGCCAGCAGCGTGGGAGGGAACACCGGGGAGCTGTTTTTT. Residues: CASSVGGNTGELFF.

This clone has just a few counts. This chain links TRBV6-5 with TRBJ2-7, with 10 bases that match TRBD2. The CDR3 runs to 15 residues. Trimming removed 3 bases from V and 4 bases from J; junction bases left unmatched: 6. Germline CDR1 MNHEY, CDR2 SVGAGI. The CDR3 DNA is TGTGCCAGCAGTTATCAGCGGGAGGGCCCGTACGAGCAGTACTTC. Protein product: CASSYQREGPYEQYF.